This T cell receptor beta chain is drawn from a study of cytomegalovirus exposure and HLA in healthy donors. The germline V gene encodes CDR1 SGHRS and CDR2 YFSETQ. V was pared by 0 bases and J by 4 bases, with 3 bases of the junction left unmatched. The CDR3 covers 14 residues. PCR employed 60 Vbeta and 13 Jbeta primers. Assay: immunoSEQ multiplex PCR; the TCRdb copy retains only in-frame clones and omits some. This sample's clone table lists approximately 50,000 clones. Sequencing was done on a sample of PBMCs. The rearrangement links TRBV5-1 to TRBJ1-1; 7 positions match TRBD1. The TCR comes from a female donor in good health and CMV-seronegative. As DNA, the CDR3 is TGCGCCAGCAGCTTGGAGGGGGCGAGCACTGAAGCTTTCTTT. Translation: CASSLEGASTEAFF. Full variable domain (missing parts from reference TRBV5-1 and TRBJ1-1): KAGVTQTPRYLIKTRGQQVTLSCSPISGHRSVSWYQQTPGQGLQFLFEYFSETQRNKGNFPGRFSGRQFSNSRSEMNVSTLELGDSALYLCASSLEGASTEAFFGQGTRLTVV.